This TCR beta chain was captured by sequencing in a study of blood T cell repertoires in COVID-19. After removal of 5 bases from V and 2 bases from J, the junction contained 8 bases not matched to a gene. The V gene's germline CDR1 is MNHEY and CDR2 SVGAGI. The CDR3 covers 15 residues. Generated by immunoSEQ multiplex PCR, the TCRdb table keeps only in-frame clones and is missing some. The sample lists about 230,000 clones; about 86% were seen once. The sequence came from a man in his forties or fifties with active or convalescent COVID-19. The material sequenced was peripheral blood. The chain links TRBV6-5 to TRBJ2-7; 8 nucleotides line up with TRBD1. The CDR3 region is CASSPQGQAPYEQYF. The CDR3 DNA reads as TGTGCCAGCAGTCCCCAGGGACAGGCCCCCTACGAGCAGTACTTC.